The rows below give T cell receptor beta chains drawn from one sample of a study of blood T cell repertoires in COVID-19. Clones were sequenced by immunoSEQ multiplex PCR, and TCRdb holds only the in-frame ones, with some missing. This repertoire shows about 150,000 clones, about 87% found once; its top ten account for about two fifths. Material for sequencing was peripheral blood. The source of these receptors is a human donor in a cohort sampled during active COVID-19. Each CDR3 is given with its conserved first and last residue. Fields, in order: J gene, CDR3 length, clone size, D gene, V gene, CDR3 DNA, CDR3 protein. A D gene is named only where the DNA matches it firmly. A clone size is listed for some rows: how often the clone was seen (once, few, many), or a class if it is expanded.

TRBJ1-5 14 - TRBD1 TRBV28 TGTGCCAGCAGTCGGACAGGGCCCTATCAGCCCCAGCATTTT CASSRTGPYQPQHF
TRBJ2-1 15 - TRBD2 TRBV9 TGTGCCAGCAGCGTAGGGACTAGCGGGAGCAATGAGCAGTTCTTC CASSVGTSGSNEQFF
TRBJ1-1 13 - - TRBV15 TGTGCCACCAGTTACACACGAAACACTGAAGCTTTCTTT CATSYTRNTEAFF
TRBJ2-5 15 - - TRBV2 TGTGCCAGCAGTGGGTTGCGGGGAGTGAGTGAGACCCAGTACTTC CASSGLRGVSETQYF
TRBJ2-3 15 - - TRBV7-2 TGTGCCAGCAGCCTCACTGGCCAGGGTGCAGATACGCAGTATTTT CASSLTGQGADTQYF
TRBJ2-3 14 - - TRBV5-4 TGTGCCGGGAAGTGGAGGCTAGATTCAGATACGCAGTATTTT CAGKWRLDSDTQYF
TRBJ2-3 16 - TRBD2 TRBV7-2 TGTGCCAGCAGCCTTATCCCCAGCGGGGGACCAGATACGCAGTATTTT CASSLIPSGGPDTQYF
TRBJ2-5 16 - - TRBV7-3 TGTGCCAGCAGCTTATTCGGCGACTCCGCACAAGAGACCCAGTACTTC CASSLFGDSAQETQYF
TRBJ1-1 13 - - TRBV12-3/TRBV12-4 TGTGCCAGCACTCAGGGTCTCGGCACTGAAGCTTTCTTT CASTQGLGTEAFF
TRBJ2-5 16 - TRBD2 TRBV4-2 TGTGCCAGCAGCCCCCTAGCGGGAGGGGAAGGTACGACCCAGTACTTC CASSPLAGGEGTTQYF
TRBJ2-2 15 - TRBD2 TRBV5-1 TGCGCCAGCAGCCCAGCGGGACTCAACACCGGGGAGCTGTTTTTT CASSPAGLNTGELFF
TRBJ1-5 15 - - TRBV6-5 TGTGCCAGCACCACCCAGGAGGTCAGCAATCAGCCCCAGCATTTT CASTTQEVSNQPQHF
TRBJ2-3 18 few TRBD2 TRBV7-6 TGTGCCAGCAGCTTAGCGGCCGCTAGCGGGAGCTTTGTAGATACGCAGTATTTT CASSLAAASGSFVDTQYF
TRBJ2-3 13 once TRBD1 TRBV19 TGTGCCAGTAGTACGACAGGGGCAGATACGCAGTATTTT CASSTTGADTQYF
TRBJ1-2 14 - - TRBV6-5 TGTGCCAGCAGTTTGACGGACAGTAACTATGGCTACACCTTC CASSLTDSNYGYTF
TRBJ2-1 17 - TRBD2 TRBV11-3 TGTGCCAGCTGCTTTGGCGGGGGACTAGCGGGGGACAATGAGCAGTTCTTC CASCFGGGLAGDNEQFF
TRBJ2-7 14 - TRBD1 TRBV2 TGTGCCAGCAGTGGACAGGGTTTGTCCTACGAGCAGTACTTC CASSGQGLSYEQYF
TRBJ1-5 14 - TRBD1 TRBV2 TGTGCCAGCAGCCGGGACAGGGGCAATCAGCCCCAGCATTTT CASSRDRGNQPQHF
TRBJ2-1 15 - TRBD1 TRBV7-6 TGTGCCAGCAGCCCAGGGACAGGGGTTTACAATGAGCAGTTCTTC CASSPGTGVYNEQFF
TRBJ1-4 13 - - TRBV12-3/TRBV12-4 TGTGCCAGCAGTTTTGGGGGCAATGAAAAACTGTTTTTT CASSFGGNEKLFF
TRBJ2-1 13 - - TRBV28 TGTGCCAGCAGCCATGACTTACGCCGACGGGAGTTCTTC CASSHDLRRREFF
TRBJ2-7 15 - TRBD1 TRBV27 TGTGCCAGCAGCCGGACCGGGACAGGGGGCTACGAGCAGTACTTC CASSRTGTGGYEQYF
TRBJ2-7 16 - TRBD1 TRBV6-6 TGTGCCAGCAGGCCTGCCGTCGGGACAGGTCGGGGCGAGCAGTACTTC CASRPAVGTGRGEQYF
TRBJ1-2 18 - TRBD1 TRBV4-3 TGCGCCAGCAGCCAAGATCCGGGACAGGGGGTCGGAGGCTATGGCTACACCTTC CASSQDPGQGVGGYGYTF
TRBJ1-2 16 - - TRBV18 TGTGCCAGCTCACCAGGTACTGAGACAGGAGCCTATGGCTACACCTTC CASSPGTETGAYGYTF
TRBJ1-2 16 - - TRBV4-3 TGCGCCAGCAGCCAAGATGACGGCCAGGGCCTCTATGGCTACACCTTC CASSQDDGQGLYGYTF
TRBJ2-7 15 - TRBD1 TRBV6-2/TRBV6-3 TGTGCCAGCAGTGACAGGGTAAGAGGAATCTACGAGCAGTACTTC CASSDRVRGIYEQYF
TRBJ2-3 14 - TRBD1 TRBV11-1 TGTGCCAGCAGCGGACAGGGAATTGGGGATACGCAGTATTTT CASSGQGIGDTQYF
TRBJ1-2 10 once - TRBV10-3 TGTGCCACCGGGGAGCACGGCTACACCTTC CATGEHGYTF
TRBJ1-6 14 - TRBD1 TRBV19 TGTGCCAGTAGTATCCGGGACAGTCCGATCACCCTCCACTTT CASSIRDSPITLHF
TRBJ2-5 15 - TRBD2 TRBV2 TGTGCCAGCAGAAAAGGACTAGCGGGGGTTGAGACCCAGTACTTC CASRKGLAGVETQYF
TRBJ2-5 14 - - TRBV10-3 TGTGCCATCAGTGAGTCGTGGGTAGCAGAGACCCAGTACTTC CAISESWVAETQYF
TRBJ1-5 15 - - TRBV30 TGTGCCTGGAGCAAGAGGGGGAGATTGAATCAGCCCCAGCATTTT CAWSKRGRLNQPQHF
TRBJ1-5 14 - - TRBV14 TGTGCCAGCAGCCAGGGGGGGGTCCATCAGCCCCAGCATTTT CASSQGGVHQPQHF
TRBJ1-4 14 once - TRBV4-1 TGCGCCAGCAGCCGGGGCCAGGGGCGCGAAAAACTGTTTTTT CASSRGQGREKLFF
TRBJ1-2 13 - - TRBV19 TGTGCCAGTGGGGTGGAGGGGTGGGGTGGCTACACCTTC CASGVEGWGGYTF
TRBJ1-5 15 - - TRBV18 TGTGCCAGCTCACGAGGGGCCGGGGGGAATCAGCCCCAGCATTTT CASSRGAGGNQPQHF
TRBJ1-2 18 - TRBD1 TRBV7-9 TGTGCCAGCAGCCCCCCCTTGACGACAGGGAGCCCCTTCTATGGCTACACCTTC CASSPPLTTGSPFYGYTF
TRBJ1-5 12 - - TRBV29-1 TGCAGTGGACAGTGGGGAAATCAGCCCCAGCATTTT CSGQWGNQPQHF
TRBJ2-1 16 once TRBD2 TRBV11-3 TGTGCCAGCAGCCCCCGGGCCCGGGACTATTTCAATGAGCAGTTCTTC CASSPRARDYFNEQFF
TRBJ1-2 15 - TRBD1 TRBV5-1 TGCGCCAGCAGCTTGGCCGAAGGGGGCGCCTATGGCTACACCTTC CASSLAEGGAYGYTF
TRBJ2-5 13 few - TRBV7-2 TGTGCCAGCAGCGGCAGGGTTCTCGAGACCCAGTACTTC CASSGRVLETQYF
TRBJ1-2 13 - - TRBV5-1 TGCGCCAGCAGCGAGCAGGGCGGCTATGGCTACACCTTC CASSEQGGYGYTF
TRBJ2-5 15 - - TRBV24-1 TGTGCCACCGGCGTAAGGGGCGAGTACCAAGAGACCCAGTACTTC CATGVRGEYQETQYF
TRBJ1-2 13 - TRBD1 TRBV6-5 TGTGCCAGCAGGGACAGGGGGTATTATGGCTACACCTTC CASRDRGYYGYTF
TRBJ1-4 15 - - TRBV7-2 TGTGCCAGCAGCTTAGATGGGGGCCCTAATGAAAAACTGTTTTTT CASSLDGGPNEKLFF
TRBJ1-5 13 - - TRBV5-5 TGTGCCAGCAGAGGCAGCGATAATCAGCCCCAGCATTTT CASRGSDNQPQHF
TRBJ1-1 15 - - TRBV11-2 TGTGCCAGCAGCTTATCCATAGTGTTGAACACTGAAGCTTTCTTT CASSLSIVLNTEAFF